This TCR beta chain was identified in a study of regulatory T cells in long-lasting Graves disease. This sample's time point: newly diagnosed GD, antithyroid drugs for less than 3 months. Scientists built the TCR library using RNA that was extracted from PBMCs. Trimming stripped 1 base from V and 3 bases from J, with 11 bases between. CDR3 length: 15 amino acids. Germline CDR1 SGHTA, CDR2 FQGNSA. Arm-PCR of CDR3 regions and iRepertoire HTBI primers were the basis on which TCR beta libraries were built. TCRdb called the multiplex PCR reads again in MiXCR, with one record for every CDR3 protein. The table has 450,000 to 700,000 distinct CDR3 sequences, 13% seen once. These same data were also listed under a study on T cells in Graves' hyperthyroidism and ophthalmopathy. That investigation notes: Most thyroid clonotypes with frequency above 0.001 were detected in blood.

This chain links TRBV7-2 with TRBJ2-3; D could derive from TRBD1 or TRBD2 (5 bases each). This sequence originates from a man aged 25-40 years with Graves disease. Sequences were derived from peripheral blood mononuclear cells (PBMCs), sampled at new diagnosis, from a patient treated with antithyroid drugs. The CDR3 spells CASSLDGTWTDTQYF. CDR3 coding DNA: TGTGCCAGCAGCTTAGACGGGACCTGGACAGATACGCAGTATTTT.